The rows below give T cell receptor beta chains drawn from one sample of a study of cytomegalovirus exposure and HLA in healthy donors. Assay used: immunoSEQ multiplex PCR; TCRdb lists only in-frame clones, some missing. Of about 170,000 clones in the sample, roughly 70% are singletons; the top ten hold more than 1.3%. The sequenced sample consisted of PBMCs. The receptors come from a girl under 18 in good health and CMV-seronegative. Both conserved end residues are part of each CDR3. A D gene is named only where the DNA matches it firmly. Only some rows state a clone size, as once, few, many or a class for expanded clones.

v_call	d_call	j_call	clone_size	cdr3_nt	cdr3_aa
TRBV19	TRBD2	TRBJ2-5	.	TGTGCCAGTAGTATAGCGACTAGCGGGGGAGAGACCCAGTACTTC	CASSIATSGGETQYF
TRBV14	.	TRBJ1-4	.	TGTGCCAGCAGCCAAGAAATGGGGGCGGCTAATGAAAAACTGTTTTTT	CASSQEMGAANEKLFF
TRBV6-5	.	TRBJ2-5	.	TGTGCCAGCAGGGGAGTCGGGGAGACCCAGTACTTC	CASRGVGETQYF
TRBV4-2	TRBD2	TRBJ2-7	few	TGTGCCAGCAGCCCCCCACCGGCGGGGGGGCCTTACGAGCAGTACTTC	CASSPPPAGGPYEQYF
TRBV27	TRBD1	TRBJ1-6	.	TGTGCCAGCGCCTGGGACAGGGGGAATTCACCCCTCCACTTT	CASAWDRGNSPLHF
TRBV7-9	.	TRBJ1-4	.	TGTGCCAGCAGCTTAGCGCGGCAGAATGAAAAACTGTTTTTT	CASSLARQNEKLFF
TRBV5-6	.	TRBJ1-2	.	TGTGCCAGCCTTCCCCGCGGAGGGCGAGGCTACACCTTC	CASLPRGGRGYTF
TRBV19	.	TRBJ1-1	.	TGTGCCAGTAGTATGCCTAGAGGGTCGAACACTGAAGCTTTCTTT	CASSMPRGSNTEAFF
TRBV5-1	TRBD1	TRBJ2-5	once	TGCGCCAGCAGCACCGGACAGGGGCAGGAGACCCAGTACTTC	CASSTGQGQETQYF
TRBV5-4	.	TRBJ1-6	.	TGTGCCAGCAGCAGAGCTTTCGGGGGGTCCGATAATTCACCCCTCCACTTT	CASSRAFGGSDNSPLHF
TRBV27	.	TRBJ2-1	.	TGTGCCAGCAGCCTGTATCGGGTTAATACTGAGCAGTTCTTC	CASSLYRVNTEQFF
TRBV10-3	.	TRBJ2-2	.	TGTGCCAACTCAGGGCAGGGGACCGGGGAGCTGTTTTTT	CANSGQGTGELFF
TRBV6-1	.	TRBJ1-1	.	TGTGCCAGTTCGAACGGGAACACTGAAGCTTTCTTT	CASSNGNTEAFF
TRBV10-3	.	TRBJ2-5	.	TGTGCCATCAGATTCGGGAGCTTAGAGACCCAGTACTTC	CAIRFGSLETQYF
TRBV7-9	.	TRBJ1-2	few	TGTGCCAGCAGCTTAGGAGGGTCCTATGGCTACACCTTC	CASSLGGSYGYTF
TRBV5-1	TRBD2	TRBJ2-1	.	TGCGCCAGCAGCTTGGCCGGGGGGGCCGGGTTCTTC	CASSLAGGAGFF
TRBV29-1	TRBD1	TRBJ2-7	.	TGCAGCGTTGTCGGACAGGGGGCCCACGAGCAGTACTTC	CSVVGQGAHEQYF
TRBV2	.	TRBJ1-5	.	TGTGCCAGCAGTGAAGCAGCACTAGATCAGCCCCAGCATTTT	CASSEAALDQPQHF
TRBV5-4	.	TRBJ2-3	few	TGTGCCAGCAGCCTCCGGGACATAGGTACAGATACGCAGTATTTT	CASSLRDIGTDTQYF
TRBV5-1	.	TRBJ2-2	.	TGCGCCAGCAGCCAACTACAGGGAGTTTACACCGGGGAGCTGTTTTTT	CASSQLQGVYTGELFF
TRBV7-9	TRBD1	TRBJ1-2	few	TGTGCCAGCAGCCGGACAGGGGGAATTGGCTACACCTTC	CASSRTGGIGYTF
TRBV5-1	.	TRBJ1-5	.	TGCGCCAGCAGCCCGACAGGTAGCAATCAGCCCCAGCATTTT	CASSPTGSNQPQHF
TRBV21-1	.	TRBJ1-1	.	TGTGCCAGCAGGAGGGGGACGAACACTGAAGCTTTCTTT	CASRRGTNTEAFF
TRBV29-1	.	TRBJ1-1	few	TGCAGCGTTGAAGACCGCCATTTACGACAATCGTCCGACACTGAAGCTTTCTTT	CSVEDRHLRQSSDTEAFF
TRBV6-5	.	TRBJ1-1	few	TGTGCCAGCAGTTACTCCCTTCTACAGGGAAACACTGAAGCTTTCTTT	CASSYSLLQGNTEAFF
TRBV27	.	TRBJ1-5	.	TGTGCCAGCAGTTTAAGCAGGTTCCAGCCCCAGCATTTT	CASSLSRFQPQHF
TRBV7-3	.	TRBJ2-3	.	TGTGCCAGCAGCCAATCCCACGGGGGTTCTAGCACAGATACGCAGTATTTT	CASSQSHGGSSTDTQYF
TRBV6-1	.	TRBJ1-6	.	TGTGCCAGCAGTGACCAGGAAACGAGAAATTCACCCCTCCACTTT	CASSDQETRNSPLHF
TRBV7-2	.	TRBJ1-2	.	TGTGCCAGCAGCCCTCGGACAGTTGGCTACACCTTC	CASSPRTVGYTF
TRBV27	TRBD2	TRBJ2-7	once	TGTGCCAGCAGTCCACTGGGGCTAGCGGGGGTTTGGTACGAGCAGTACTTC	CASSPLGLAGVWYEQYF
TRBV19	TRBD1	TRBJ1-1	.	TGTGCCAGTACTTTCCAGGGGGTGAACACTGAAGCTTTCTTT	CASTFQGVNTEAFF
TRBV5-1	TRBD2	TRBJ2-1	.	TGCGCCAGCAGCATATCTAGCGGGGGGGCCTACAATGAGCAGTTCTTC	CASSISSGGAYNEQFF
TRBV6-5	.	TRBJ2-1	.	TGTGCCAGCAGTGGACACGAAAGCTCCTACAATGAGCAGTTCTTC	CASSGHESSYNEQFF
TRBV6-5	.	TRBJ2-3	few	TGTGCCAGCGGGAAAGGCGGGGATACGCAGTATTTT	CASGKGGDTQYF
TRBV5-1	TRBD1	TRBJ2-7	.	TGCGCCAGCAGCTTGGTTTTCCGGGACAGGGGGAACGAGCAGTACTTC	CASSLVFRDRGNEQYF
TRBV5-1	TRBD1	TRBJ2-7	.	TGCGCCAGCAGCTTGCGGTCGGACAGGGGGTACGAGCAGTACTTC	CASSLRSDRGYEQYF
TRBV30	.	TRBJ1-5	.	TGTGCCTGGAGTGACGGGATTCAGCCCCAGCATTTT	CAWSDGIQPQHF
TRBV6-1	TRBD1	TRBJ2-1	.	TGTGCCAGCAGGGCGGTGGGACAGGGGGCGTGGGAGCAGTTCTTC	CASRAVGQGAWEQFF
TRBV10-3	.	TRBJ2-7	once	TGTGCCATCAGTGCGGACAGCCGGGGAGACGAGCAGTACTTC	CAISADSRGDEQYF
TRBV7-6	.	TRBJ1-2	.	TGTGCCAGCAGCTTAGGTCGTCAGTATAGCGGCTACACCTTC	CASSLGRQYSGYTF
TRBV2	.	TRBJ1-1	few	TGTGCCAGCAGGAGGGGAGTCCGGGACACCCAAGGGACTGAAGCTTTCTTT	CASRRGVRDTQGTEAFF
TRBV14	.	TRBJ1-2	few	TGTGCCAGCAGCCCATGGGCAGGGGAAGGCTACACCTTC	CASSPWAGEGYTF
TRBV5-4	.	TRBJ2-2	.	TGTGCCAGCAGCCGTTCCGGGGAGCTGTTTTTT	CASSRSGELFF
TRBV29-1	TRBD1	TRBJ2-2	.	TGCAGCGTGGACAGGGCGAACACCGGGGAGCTGTTTTTT	CSVDRANTGELFF
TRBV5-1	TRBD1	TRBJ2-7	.	TGCGCCAGCAGCTTGGCCGGGACAGGTGGCTACGAGCAGTACTTC	CASSLAGTGGYEQYF
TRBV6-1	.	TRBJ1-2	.	TGTGCCAGCAGTGAAGCGGTAGGACAGCACTATGGCTACACCTTC	CASSEAVGQHYGYTF
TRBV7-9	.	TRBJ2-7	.	TGTGCCAGCGCTAATGGGGGGGAGCAGTACTTC	CASANGGEQYF
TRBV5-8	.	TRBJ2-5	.	TGTGCCAGCAGCTTGGTTACAGGGCAAGAGACCCAGTACTTC	CASSLVTGQETQYF
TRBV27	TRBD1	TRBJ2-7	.	TGTGCCAGCAGTTTAGAGGGGGCCCCCTACGAGCAGTACTTT	CASSLEGAPYEQYF
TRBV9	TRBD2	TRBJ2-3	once	TGTGCCAGCAGCCCAGCAGCGGGGGGGCTCACAGATACGCAGTATTTT	CASSPAAGGLTDTQYF
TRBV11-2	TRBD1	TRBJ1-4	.	TGTGCCAGCAGCCCGGGACAGGGGGTTGAAAAACTGTTTTTT	CASSPGQGVEKLFF
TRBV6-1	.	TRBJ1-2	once	TGTGCCAGCGGGGGGGAATACACCTTC	CASGGEYTF